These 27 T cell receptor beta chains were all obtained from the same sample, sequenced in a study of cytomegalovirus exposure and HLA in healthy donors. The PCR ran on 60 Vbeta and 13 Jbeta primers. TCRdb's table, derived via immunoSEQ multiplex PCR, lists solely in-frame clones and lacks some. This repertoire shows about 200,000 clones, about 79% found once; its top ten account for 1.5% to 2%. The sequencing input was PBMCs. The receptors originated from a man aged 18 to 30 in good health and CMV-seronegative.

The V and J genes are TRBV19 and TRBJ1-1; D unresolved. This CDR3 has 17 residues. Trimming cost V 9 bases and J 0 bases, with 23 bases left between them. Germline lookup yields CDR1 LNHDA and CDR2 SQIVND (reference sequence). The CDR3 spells CASETGWRTGMNTEAFF. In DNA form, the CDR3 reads TGTGCCAGCGAAACCGGTTGGCGGACGGGGATGAACACTGAAGCTTTCTTT.

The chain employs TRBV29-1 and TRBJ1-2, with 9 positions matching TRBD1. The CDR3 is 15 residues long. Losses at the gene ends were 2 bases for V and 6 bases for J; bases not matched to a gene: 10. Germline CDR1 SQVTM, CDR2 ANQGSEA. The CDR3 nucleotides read TGCAGCGTTGAAACCGACAGGGGGGGGTCGGATGGCTACACCTTC. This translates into CSVETDRGGSDGYTF.

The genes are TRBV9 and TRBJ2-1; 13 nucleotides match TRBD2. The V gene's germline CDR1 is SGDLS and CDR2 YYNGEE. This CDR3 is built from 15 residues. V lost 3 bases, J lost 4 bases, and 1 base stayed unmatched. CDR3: CASSATSGGYNEQFF. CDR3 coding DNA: TGTGCCAGCAGCGCGACTAGCGGGGGGTACAATGAGCAGTTCTTC.

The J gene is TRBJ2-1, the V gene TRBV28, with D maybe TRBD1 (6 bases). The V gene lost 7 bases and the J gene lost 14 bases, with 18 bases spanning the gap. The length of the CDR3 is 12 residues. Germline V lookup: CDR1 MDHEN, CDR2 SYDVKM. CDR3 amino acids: CASTGTTVTKFF. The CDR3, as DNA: TGTGCCAGCACCGGGACAACGGTAACCAAGTTCTTC.

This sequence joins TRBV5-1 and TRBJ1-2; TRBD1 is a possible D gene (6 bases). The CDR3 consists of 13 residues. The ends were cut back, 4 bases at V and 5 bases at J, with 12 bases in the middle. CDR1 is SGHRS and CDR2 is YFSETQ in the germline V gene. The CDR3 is CASSRTDVYGYTF. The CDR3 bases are TGCGCCAGCAGCCGGACAGACGTATATGGCTACACCTTC.

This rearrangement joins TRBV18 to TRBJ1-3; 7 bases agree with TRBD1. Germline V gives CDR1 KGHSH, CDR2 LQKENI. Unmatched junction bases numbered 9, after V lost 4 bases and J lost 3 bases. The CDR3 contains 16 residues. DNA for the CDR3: TGTGCCAGCTCACTAGAGGACAGGAGAAGTGGAAACACCATATATTTT. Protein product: CASSLEDRRSGNTIYF.

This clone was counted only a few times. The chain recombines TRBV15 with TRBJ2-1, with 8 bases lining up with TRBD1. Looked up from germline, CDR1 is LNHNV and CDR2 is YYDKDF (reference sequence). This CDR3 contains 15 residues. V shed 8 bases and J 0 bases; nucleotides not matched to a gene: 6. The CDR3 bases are TGTGCCACCCAACAGGGGGACAACTCCTACAATGAGCAGTTCTTC. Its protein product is CATQQGDNSYNEQFF.

CDR3 sequence (DNA): TGTGCCAGCAGCTTAGGGACTAGCGGGAGTGTATACGAGCAGTACTTC. Translating it yields CASSLGTSGSVYEQYF. The J gene is TRBJ2-7, the V gene TRBV7-9, with TRBD2 matching 13 bases. This CDR3 spans 16 amino acids. J lost 4 bases, V lost 1 base, and 4 bases had no gene match. Germline CDR1 SEHNR, CDR2 FQNEAQ (reference sequence).

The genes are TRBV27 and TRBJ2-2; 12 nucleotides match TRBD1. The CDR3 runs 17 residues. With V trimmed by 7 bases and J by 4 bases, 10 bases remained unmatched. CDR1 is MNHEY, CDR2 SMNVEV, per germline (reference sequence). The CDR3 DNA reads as TGTGCCAGCACTGGGGACAGGGGGCGCGATCTCACCGGGGAGCTGTTTTTT. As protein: CASTGDRGRDLTGELFF.

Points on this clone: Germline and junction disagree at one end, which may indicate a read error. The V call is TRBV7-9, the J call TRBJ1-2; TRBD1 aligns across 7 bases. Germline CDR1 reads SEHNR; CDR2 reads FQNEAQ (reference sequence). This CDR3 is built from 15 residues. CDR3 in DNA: TGTTCCAGCAGCTTAGAAGATAGGGGGCGCTATGGCTACACCTTC. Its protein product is CSSSLEDRGRYGYTF.

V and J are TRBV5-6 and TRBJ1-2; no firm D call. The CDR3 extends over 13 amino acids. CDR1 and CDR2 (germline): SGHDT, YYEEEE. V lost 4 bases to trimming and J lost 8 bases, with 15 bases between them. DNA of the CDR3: TGTGCCAGCAGCCCCGGTCGGGGAATAGGCTACACCTTC. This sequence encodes CASSPGRGIGYTF.

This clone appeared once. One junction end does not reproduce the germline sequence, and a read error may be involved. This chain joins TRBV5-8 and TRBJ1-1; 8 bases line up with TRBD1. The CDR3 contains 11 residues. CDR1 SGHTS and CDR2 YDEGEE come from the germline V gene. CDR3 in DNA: TGTGCCAGCAGCGCTGACAGGGGTGATCTCTTT. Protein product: CASSADRGDLF.

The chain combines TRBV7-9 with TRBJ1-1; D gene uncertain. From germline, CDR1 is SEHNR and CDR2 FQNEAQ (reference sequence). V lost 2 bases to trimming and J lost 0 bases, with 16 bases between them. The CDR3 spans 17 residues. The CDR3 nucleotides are TGTGCCAGCAGCTTATCATCGGGGAACGGGATGAACACTGAAGCTTTCTTT. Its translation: CASSLSSGNGMNTEAFF.

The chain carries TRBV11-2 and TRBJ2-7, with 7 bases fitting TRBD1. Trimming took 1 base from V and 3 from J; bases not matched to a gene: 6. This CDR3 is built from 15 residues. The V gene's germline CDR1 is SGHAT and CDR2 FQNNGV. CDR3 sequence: CASSLVTGFYYEQYF. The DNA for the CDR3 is TGTGCCAGCAGCTTAGTGACAGGGTTCTACTACGAGCAGTACTTC.

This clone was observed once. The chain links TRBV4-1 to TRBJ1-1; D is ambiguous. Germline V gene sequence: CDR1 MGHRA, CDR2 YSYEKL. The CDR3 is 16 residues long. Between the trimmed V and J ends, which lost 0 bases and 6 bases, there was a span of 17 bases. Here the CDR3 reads CASSQERAALPPEAFF. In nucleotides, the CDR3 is TGCGCCAGCAGCCAAGAGAGGGCAGCCCTACCACCTGAAGCTTTCTTT.

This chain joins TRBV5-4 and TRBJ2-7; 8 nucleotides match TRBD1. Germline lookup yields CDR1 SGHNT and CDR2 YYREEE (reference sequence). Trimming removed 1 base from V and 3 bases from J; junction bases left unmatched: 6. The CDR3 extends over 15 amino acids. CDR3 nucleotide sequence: TGTGCCAGCAGCTTGAGCGGACAGGGCCTCTACGAGCAGTACTTC. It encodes CASSLSGQGLYEQYF.

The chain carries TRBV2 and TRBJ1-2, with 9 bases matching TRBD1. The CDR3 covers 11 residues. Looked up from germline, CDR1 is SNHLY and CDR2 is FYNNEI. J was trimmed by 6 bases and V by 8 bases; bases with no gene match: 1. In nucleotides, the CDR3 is TGTGCCAGCCGGACAGGGGATGGCTACACCTTC. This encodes CASRTGDGYTF.

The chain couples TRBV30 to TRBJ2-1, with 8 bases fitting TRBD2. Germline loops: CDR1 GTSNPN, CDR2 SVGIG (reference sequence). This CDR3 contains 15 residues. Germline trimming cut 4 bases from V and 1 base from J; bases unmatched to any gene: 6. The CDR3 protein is CAWKTGGASYNEQFF. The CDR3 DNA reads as TGTGCCTGGAAAACCGGGGGGGCGTCCTACAATGAGCAGTTCTTC. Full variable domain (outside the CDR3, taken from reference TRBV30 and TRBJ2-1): SQTIHQWPATLVQPVGSPLSLECTVEGTSNPNLYWYRQAAGRGLQLLFYSVGIGQISSEVPQNLSASRPQDRQFILSSKKLLLSDSGFYLCAWKTGGASYNEQFFGPGTRLTVL.

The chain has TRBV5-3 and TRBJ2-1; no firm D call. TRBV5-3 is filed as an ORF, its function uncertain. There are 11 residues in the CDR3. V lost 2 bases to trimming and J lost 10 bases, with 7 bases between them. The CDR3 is CARSFPREQFF. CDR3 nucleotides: TGTGCCAGAAGCTTTCCGCGGGAGCAGTTCTTC.

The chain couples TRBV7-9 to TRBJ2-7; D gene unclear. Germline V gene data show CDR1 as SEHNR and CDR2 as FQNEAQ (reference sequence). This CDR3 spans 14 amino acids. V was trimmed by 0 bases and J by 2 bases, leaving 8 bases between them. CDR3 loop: CASSLAGKTYEQYF. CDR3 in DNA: TGTGCCAGCAGCTTAGCGGGCAAAACCTACGAGCAGTACTTC.

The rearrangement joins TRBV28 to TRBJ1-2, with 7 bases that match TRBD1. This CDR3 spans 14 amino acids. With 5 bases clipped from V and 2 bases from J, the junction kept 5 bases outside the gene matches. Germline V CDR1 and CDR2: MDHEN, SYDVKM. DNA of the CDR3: TGTGCCAGCAGTCTGACAGGGATAAACTATGGCTACACCTTC. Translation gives CASSLTGINYGYTF.

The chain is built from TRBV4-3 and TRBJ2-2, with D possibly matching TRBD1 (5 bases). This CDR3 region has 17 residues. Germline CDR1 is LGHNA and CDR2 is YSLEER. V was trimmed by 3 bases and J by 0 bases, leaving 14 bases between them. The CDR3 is CASSQYRQNSNTGELFF. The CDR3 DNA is TGCGCCAGCAGCCAGTATAGACAGAACTCGAACACCGGGGAGCTGTTTTTT.

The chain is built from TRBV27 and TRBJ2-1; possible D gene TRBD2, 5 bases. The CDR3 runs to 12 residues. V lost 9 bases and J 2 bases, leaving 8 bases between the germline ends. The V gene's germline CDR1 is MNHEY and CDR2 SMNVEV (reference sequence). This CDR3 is CASTGTYNEQFF. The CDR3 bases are TGTGCCAGTACCGGGACCTACAATGAGCAGTTCTTC.

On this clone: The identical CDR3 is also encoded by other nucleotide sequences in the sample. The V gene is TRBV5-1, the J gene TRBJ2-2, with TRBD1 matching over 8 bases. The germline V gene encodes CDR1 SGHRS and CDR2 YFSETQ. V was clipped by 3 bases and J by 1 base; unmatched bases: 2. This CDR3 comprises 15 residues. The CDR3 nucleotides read TGCGCCAGCAGCTCCGGGACAGGGAACACCGGGGAGCTGTTTTTT. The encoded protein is CASSSGTGNTGELFF.

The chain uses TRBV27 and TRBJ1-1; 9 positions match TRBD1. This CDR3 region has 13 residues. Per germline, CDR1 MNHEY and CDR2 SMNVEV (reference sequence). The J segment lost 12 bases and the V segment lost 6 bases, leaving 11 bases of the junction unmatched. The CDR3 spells CASRTRDRALPFF. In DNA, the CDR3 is TGTGCCAGCAGAACCCGGGACAGGGCTCTCCCTTTCTTT.

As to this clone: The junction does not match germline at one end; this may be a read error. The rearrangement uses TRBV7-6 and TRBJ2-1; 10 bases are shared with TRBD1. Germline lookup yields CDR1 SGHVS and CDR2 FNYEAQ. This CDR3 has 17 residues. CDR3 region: CASSSYTSGTGVNEQFF. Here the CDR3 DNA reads TGTGCCAGCAGTTCCTATACCTCCGGGACAGGGGTCAATGAGCAATTCTTC.

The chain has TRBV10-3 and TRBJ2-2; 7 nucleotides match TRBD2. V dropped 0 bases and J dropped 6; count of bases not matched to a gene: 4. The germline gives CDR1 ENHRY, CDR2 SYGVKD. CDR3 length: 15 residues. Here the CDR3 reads CAISESSGEAGELFF. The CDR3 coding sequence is TGTGCCATCAGTGAGTCGAGCGGGGAGGCCGGGGAGCTGTTTTTT.